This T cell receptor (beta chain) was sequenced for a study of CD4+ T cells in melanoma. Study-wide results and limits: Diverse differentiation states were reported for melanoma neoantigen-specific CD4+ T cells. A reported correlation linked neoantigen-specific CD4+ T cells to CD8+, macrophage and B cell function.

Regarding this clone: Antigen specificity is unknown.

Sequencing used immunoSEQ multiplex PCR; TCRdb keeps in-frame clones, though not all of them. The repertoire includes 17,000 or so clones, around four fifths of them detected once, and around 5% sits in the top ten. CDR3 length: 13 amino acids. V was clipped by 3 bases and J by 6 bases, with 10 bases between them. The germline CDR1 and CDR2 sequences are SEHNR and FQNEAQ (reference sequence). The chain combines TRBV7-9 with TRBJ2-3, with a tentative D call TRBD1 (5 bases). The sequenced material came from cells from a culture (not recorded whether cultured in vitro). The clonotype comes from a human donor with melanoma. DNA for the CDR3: TGTGCCAGCAGCTTGGCAGGGATTGATACGCAGTATTTT. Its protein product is CASSLAGIDTQYF.